This T cell receptor (beta chain) was captured in a study of T-cell reconstitution after alpha-beta-depleted transplantation in children. This clonotype was seen repeatedly, ten times or more. Per germline, CDR1 LNHDA and CDR2 SQIVND (reference sequence). The V gene end was trimmed by 9 bases and the J gene end by 3 bases; junction bases not matched to a gene: 8. The CDR3 is 14 amino acids. Unique molecular identifiers were used in preparing the TCRbeta library. TCRdb fed the PCR reads into MiXCR, producing one record per CDR3 protein. This table has roughly 300,000 distinct CDR3 sequences, around 10% appearing once.

This chain uses TRBV19 with TRBJ2-7, with TRBD1 matching over 10 bases. The sequencing used peripheral blood, collected 180 days after TCRalphabeta/CD19-depleted stem cell transplant. The TCR was taken from a male patient under 10 years old who had a stem cell transplant for chronic granulomatous disease, so the T cells may come from the graft donor. CDR3: CASSGQGGDYEQYF. The CDR3 nucleotides read TGTGCCAGCTCAGGACAGGGGGGGGACTACGAGCAGTACTTC.